This is a list of T cell receptor beta chains from one sample in a study of blood T cell repertoires in COVID-19. TCRdb's copy holds only in-frame clones and misses some; the assay was immunoSEQ multiplex PCR. This sample yields about 140,000 clones, of which 76% are seen a single time; more than 3.5% belongs to the top ten. Sample: peripheral blood. The receptors here all came from a woman older than 75 with active or convalescent COVID-19. Both conserved end residues are part of each CDR3. The D gene is left open where the match is weak. Size tells how often a clone was seen (once, few, many) or the class of an expanded clone, and some rows leave it out.

v_call,clone_size,d_call,j_call,cdr3_nt,cdr3_aa
TRBV11-1,once,NA,TRBJ2-7,TGTGCCAGCAGCTTAGCCGGGACATTTACCTACGAGCAGTACTTC,CASSLAGTFTYEQYF
TRBV30,NA,TRBD1,TRBJ2-7,TGTGCCAGGGGACAGGGAACTACCTACGAGCAGTACTTC,CARGQGTTYEQYF
TRBV5-1,NA,TRBD2,TRBJ2-3,TGCGCCAGCAGCCCGGGGGGTACTAGCACAGATACGCAGTATTTT,CASSPGGTSTDTQYF
TRBV6-5,NA,TRBD1,TRBJ1-3,TGTGCCAGCAGGAGGACAGGGATCGGAAACACCATATATTTT,CASRRTGIGNTIYF
TRBV18,NA,NA,TRBJ1-4,TGTGCCAGCTCACCATATAGTCAGGGGAATGAAAAACTGTTTTTT,CASSPYSQGNEKLFF
TRBV6-5,NA,TRBD1,TRBJ2-7,TGTGCCAGCAGTAAGGGACAGGGGCCGGCGTACTTC,CASSKGQGPAYF
TRBV5-1,NA,NA,TRBJ2-7,TGCGCCAGCAGCCACAAAACAGGAGACCTCTCCTACGAGCAGTACTTC,CASSHKTGDLSYEQYF
TRBV15,NA,TRBD2,TRBJ2-1,TGTGCCACCAGCACCACTAGCGGCTACAATGAGCAGTTCTTC,CATSTTSGYNEQFF
TRBV30,few,TRBD1,TRBJ1-5,TGTGCCTGGACTTTAAGGGGGCGGAATCAGCCCCAGCATTTT,CAWTLRGRNQPQHF
TRBV28,NA,NA,TRBJ2-7,TGTGCCAGCAGTCCCCAAAACGGACAGCTACAGTACTTC,CASSPQNGQLQYF
TRBV15,NA,TRBD2,TRBJ2-1,TGTGCCACCAGCAGGAGAATAGCGGGGGGGCCCGGCTTGGCGTCCTACAATGAGCAGTTCTTC,CATSRRIAGGPGLASYNEQFF
TRBV19,NA,NA,TRBJ1-1,TGTGCCAGTAGTACGTCGTTAAATACTGAAGCTTTCTTT,CASSTSLNTEAFF